The sequence of this TCR beta chain was determined in a study of regulatory T cells in long-lasting Graves disease. Whole-study findings and limits: Among samples with persistent disease, TRBV28, TRBJ1-2 and TRBJ2-5 were favored.

Time point: newly diagnosed GD, antithyroid drugs for less than 3 months. Researchers made the TCR library from RNA that was extracted from PBMCs. An endocrinology department in Xi'an, China, supplied the patients. The sample holds a few counts of this clonotype. Its antigen is undetermined. According to the study, TCR beta libraries were built with iRepertoire HTBI primers and CDR3-region Arm-PCR. Via MiXCR, TCRdb re-called the multiplex PCR reads, giving one row per CDR3 protein. Here the sample spans about 610,000 distinct CDR3 sequences, roughly 15% being singletons. The germline V gene encodes CDR1 MNHNS and CDR2 SASEGT. V lost 8 bases and J lost 4; bases outside the gene matches: 7. This CDR3 is built from 13 residues. This sample also belongs to another study, concerning T cells in Graves' hyperthyroidism and ophthalmopathy. Per that paper: Diagnosing involved the use of clinical symptoms, serum thyroxine and TRAb, thyroid ultrasound and orbital computed tomography.

V and J are TRBV6-1 and TRBJ2-5; 7 bases line up with TRBD1. This clonotype originated in a young man with Graves disease. Here the sequenced sample was peripheral blood mononuclear cells (PBMCs), taken at new diagnosis, from a patient treated with antithyroid drugs. CDR3 coding DNA: TGTGCCAGCCAAGAGGGGGCGCGAGAGACCCAGTACTTC. Translating gives CASQEGARETQYF.